This T cell receptor (beta chain) stems from a study of blood T cell repertoires in COVID-19. Study overall: Spain, Italy and the United States supplied samples that represented acute and convalescent COVID-19. PBMCs, B-cell-depleted T cells, or T cells were the source of the cDNA or gDNA that made up the material.

In this sample, this clone turned up a few times. Original handling: Nucleated cell counts were estimated from reference gene primer amplification. Profiling relied on immunoSEQ multiplex PCR, and the TCRdb table lists in-frame clones only, not all of them. The D gene and trimming were derived from the DNA, and the V and J assignments and clone size from that table. This sample has about 120,000 clones; roughly 91% occur once, and the top ten carry about 18%. After removal of 5 bases from V and 6 bases from J, the junction contained 10 bases not matched to a gene. Looked up from germline, CDR1 is SQVTM and CDR2 is ANQGSEA. This CDR3 is built from 14 residues.

The sample comprised peripheral blood. This TCR was sampled from a human donor with acute or convalescent COVID-19. The donor label of this sample is uncertain. The genes are TRBV29-1 and TRBJ1-5, with 7 bases identical to TRBD1. The CDR3 sequence is CSVRDRGIGQPQHF. The CDR3 bases are TGCAGCGTTAGGGACAGAGGAATTGGTCAGCCCCAGCATTTT.